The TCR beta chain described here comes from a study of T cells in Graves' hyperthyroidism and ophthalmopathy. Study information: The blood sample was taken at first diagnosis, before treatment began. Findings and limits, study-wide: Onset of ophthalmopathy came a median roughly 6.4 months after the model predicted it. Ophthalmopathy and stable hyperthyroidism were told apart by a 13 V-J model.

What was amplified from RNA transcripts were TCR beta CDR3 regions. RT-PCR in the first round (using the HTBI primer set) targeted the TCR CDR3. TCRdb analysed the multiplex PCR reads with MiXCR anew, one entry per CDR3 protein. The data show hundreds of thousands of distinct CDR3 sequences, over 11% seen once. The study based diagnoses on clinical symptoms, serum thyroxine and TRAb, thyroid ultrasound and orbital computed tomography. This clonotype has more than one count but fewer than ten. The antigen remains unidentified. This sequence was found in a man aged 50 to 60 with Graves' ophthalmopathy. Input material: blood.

CDR3 residues: CASSPSGRPGELFF. The CDR3 region has the DNA TGTGCCAGCAGCCCCAGCGGTCGTCCCGGGGAGCTGTTTTTT. The rearrangement links TRBV11-2 to TRBJ2-2; tentative D call: TRBD2 (5 bases). The CDR3 totals 14 residues. The germline CDR1 and CDR2 sequences are SGHAT and FQNNGV. V shed 5 bases and J shed 6 bases, with 13 bases lying between them.